Below, 24 T cell receptor beta chains from the same sample are listed, as sequenced in a study of human T cells and chemical hapten exposure. TCRdb used MiXCR to reprocess the RACE reads, holding one entry per CDR3 protein. The profile shows 85,000 or so distinct CDR3 sequences, roughly 11% of them singletons. The time point: patch test 2, 6 weeks after DPC sensitization. The treatment denotes: therapeutic diphenylcyclopropenone sensitization with weekly scalp DPC. The sequencing used whole blood, collected in connection with sensitization to the hapten diphenylcyclopropenone (DPC). These TCRs come from a young man with alopecia areata. Some clones in this sample may be carry-over from other donors' samples.

This clonotype was observed at least ten times. V usage is TRBV29-1 and J usage is TRBJ1-4; no clear D. V was shortened by 4 bases and J by 8 bases, with 11 bases between the two germline ends. Per the germline V gene, CDR1 is SQVTM and CDR2 is ANQGSEA. The CDR3 consists of 12 residues. The CDR3 DNA follows: TGCAGCGTTGTAACCAACAACGAAAAACTGTTTTTT. This sequence encodes CSVVTNNEKLFF.

This clonotype was recorded a few times. The V gene is TRBV7-9, the J gene TRBJ2-1; the match to TRBD2 covers 9 bases. Looked up from germline, CDR1 is SEHNR and CDR2 is FQNEAQ (reference sequence). There are 15 residues in the CDR3. Trimming at V came to 10 bases and at J to 0 bases, leaving 7 bases not matched to a gene. The CDR3 is CATGREGSSYNEQFF. In nucleotides, the CDR3 is TGTGCCACGGGGCGGGAGGGGAGCTCCTACAATGAGCAGTTCTTC.

The CDR3 sequence: CASSLVGAGGYTF. The CDR3, as DNA: TGTGCCAGCAGTTTGGTGGGGGCCGGTGGCTACACCTTC. The J gene is TRBJ1-2, the V gene TRBV27, with D perhaps matching TRBD1 (6 bases). The germline gives CDR1 MNHEY, CDR2 SMNVEV (reference sequence). V was cut by 3 bases and J by 7 bases, with 12 bases left in between. The CDR3 is made up of 13 amino acids.

Many counts were recorded for this clonotype. The rearrangement links TRBV7-9 to TRBJ2-5, with D unresolved. This CDR3 comprises 13 residues. V was pared by 6 bases and J by 1 base, with 9 bases between. CDR1 SEHNR and CDR2 FQNEAQ come from the germline V gene (reference sequence). The CDR3 DNA reads TGTGCCAGCAGACTCGACTCCCAAGAGACCCAGTACTTC. Amino acids: CASRLDSQETQYF.

This clonotype came up a few times. This chain connects TRBV11-2 to TRBJ2-7; D is perhaps TRBD1 (6 bases). V was pared by 5 bases and J by 5 bases, with 16 bases between. The CDR3 totals 14 residues. CDR1 SGHAT and CDR2 FQNNGV come from the germline V gene. CDR3 nucleotides: TGTGCCAGCAGCCCCCTCCTTGGGACACACGAGCAGTACTTC. Encoded protein: CASSPLLGTHEQYF.

This clonotype was counted between two and nine times. The gene calls are TRBV28 and TRBJ1-4; D not certain. Looked up from germline, CDR1 is MDHEN and CDR2 is SYDVKM. Trimming removed 5 bases at V and 5 bases at J, with 9 bases between. CDR3 length equals 13 residues. The CDR3 DNA reads as TGTGCCAGCAGTACCCGAAGGAATGAAAAACTGTTTTTT. It is translated as CASSTRRNEKLFF. Filled out from reference TRBV28 and TRBJ1-4, the complete variable domain reads DVKVTQSSRYLVKRTGEKVFLECVQDMDHENMFWYRQDPGLGLRLIYFSYDVKMKEKGDIPEGYSVSREKKERFSLILESASTNQTSMYLCASSTRRNEKLFFGSGTQLSVL.

This clonotype was recorded many times. This chain links TRBV12-3 or TRBV12-4 with TRBJ1-5; D might be TRBD1 (5 bases). V dropped 6 bases and J dropped 5 bases, with 17 bases sitting between them. This CDR3 has 15 residues. In nucleotides, the CDR3 is TGTGCCAGCAGGAGGAACGCTCAGGGTGATCAGCCCCAGCATTTT. It specifies CASRRNAQGDQPQHF.

The CDR3 loop reads CASSAYGTQYF. CDR3 sequence (DNA): TGTGCCAGCAGCGCCTATGGTACGCAGTATTTT. This chain joins TRBV7-9 and TRBJ2-3, with D uncertain. CDR3 length equals 11 residues. Trimming left V 5 bases short and J 8 bases short, with 8 bases between. The V gene's germline CDR1 is SEHNR and CDR2 FQNEAQ (reference sequence).

This clonotype has a count of ten or more. This chain uses TRBV4-3 with TRBJ2-1, with 12 positions matching TRBD2. The CDR3 contains 20 residues. Germline assignment: CDR1 LGHNA and CDR2 YSLEER. The V segment lost 1 base and the J segment 0 bases; nucleotides outside the gene matches: 10. DNA for the CDR3: TGCGCCAGCAGCCAAGGTCCCACTAGCGGGGGGCCGAGCTCCTACAATGAGCAGTTCTTC. Protein: CASSQGPTSGGPSSYNEQFF.

The chain is built from TRBV7-9 and TRBJ2-5, with D maybe TRBD2 (6 bases). The length of the CDR3 is 13 residues. CDR1 and CDR2 (germline): SEHNR, FQNEAQ (reference sequence). V was pared by 3 bases and J by 7 bases, with 12 bases between. This CDR3 reads CASSLEGMATQYF. In DNA form, the CDR3 reads TGTGCCAGCAGCTTGGAGGGGATGGCGACCCAGTACTTC. Complete variable domain (other parts from reference TRBV7-9 and TRBJ2-5): DTGVSQNPRHKITKRGQNVTFRCDPISEHNRLYWYRQTLGQGPEFLTYFQNEAQLEKSRLLSDRFSAERPKGSFSTLEIQRTEQGDSAMYLCASSLEGMATQYFGPGTRLLVL.

This clonotype was counted many times. This chain joins TRBV12-3 or TRBV12-4 and TRBJ2-7, with D possibly TRBD2 on 5 matching bases. This CDR3 comprises 13 residues. Trimming took 6 bases from V and 0 from J, leaving 9 bases between them. CDR3 in amino acids: CASRRGNSYEQYV. The CDR3, as DNA: TGTGCCAGCAGACGGGGTAACTCCTACGAGCAGTACGTC.

At least ten counts were recorded for this clonotype. The J gene is TRBJ2-1, the V gene TRBV15; perhaps TRBD2 as D (5 bases). Trimming took off 2 bases at V and 5 bases at J, with 10 bases between the two ends. Germline values: CDR1 LNHNV, CDR2 YYDKDF (reference sequence). The CDR3 runs 14 residues. In nucleotides, the CDR3 is TGTGCCACCAGCAGATGGAGGCAGGACAATGAGCAGTTCTTC. It codes for CATSRWRQDNEQFF.

The gene calls are TRBV11-3 and TRBJ2-2, with D possibly called TRBD1 or TRBD2 (5 bases each). The germline gives CDR1 SGHNT, CDR2 YENEEA. V dropped 1 base and J dropped 3 bases, with 9 bases sitting between them. There are 15 residues in the CDR3. The CDR3 here is CASSLAGTYTGELFF. In DNA form, the CDR3 reads TGTGCCAGCAGCTTAGCCGGGACCTACACCGGGGAGCTGTTTTTT.

The chain is built from TRBV5-1 and TRBJ2-1, with D hard to call. V dropped 0 bases and J dropped 5 bases, with 9 bases sitting between them. CDR1 and CDR2 (germline): SGHRS, YFSETQ. This CDR3 region has 14 residues. The CDR3 here is CASSLDPRDNEQFF. CDR3 coding DNA: TGCGCCAGCAGCTTGGATCCACGGGACAATGAGCAGTTCTTC.

This clonotype was seen a handful of times. The V gene is TRBV7-9, the J gene TRBJ2-7, with D perhaps given as TRBD1 or TRBD2 (5 bases each). Trimming removed 2 bases from V and 1 base from J, with 9 bases in between. From germline, CDR1 is SEHNR and CDR2 FQNEAQ (reference sequence). The CDR3 totals 14 residues. This CDR3 reads CASSLTGPSYEQYV. The CDR3 DNA reads TGTGCCAGCAGCTTAACGGGACCTTCCTACGAGCAGTACGTC.

This clonotype was seen repeatedly, ten times or more. The CDR3 DNA reads as TGTGCCAGCAGCTCGACTAGTTTCGAGACCCAGTACTTC. Amino acid sequence: CASSSTSFETQYF. The chain recombines TRBV7-9 with TRBJ2-5; a weak D match, TRBD2 (6 bases). The V end lost 4 bases, the J end lost 5 bases, and 11 bases lay between the germline ends. The CDR3 sequence is 13 residues long. Germline lookup yields CDR1 SEHNR and CDR2 FQNEAQ (reference sequence).

This chain links TRBV5-1 with TRBJ2-3; D is undetermined. The germline CDR1 and CDR2 sequences are SGHRS and YFSETQ. V lost 3 bases to trimming and J lost 2 bases, with 10 bases between them. The CDR3 sequence is 14 residues long. CDR3 nucleotide sequence: TGCGCCAGCAGCTCCGCCGGGCTCACAGATACGCAGTATTTT. Translated: CASSSAGLTDTQYF.

The chain recombines TRBV7-9 with TRBJ2-5, with 7 bases aligning to TRBD1. V shed 5 bases, J shed 7 bases, and the junction held 19 bases outside the gene matches. Germline-derived CDR1 and CDR2 are SEHNR and FQNEAQ (reference sequence). The CDR3 is made up of 17 amino acids. The CDR3 region has the DNA TGTGCCAGCAGCCCACAACATACCGACAGGGCTTCAGGGACCCAGTACTTC. This sequence encodes CASSPQHTDRASGTQYF. Complete variable domain (other parts from reference TRBV7-9 and TRBJ2-5): DTGVSQNPRHKITKRGQNVTFRCDPISEHNRLYWYRQTLGQGPEFLTYFQNEAQLEKSRLLSDRFSAERPKGSFSTLEIQRTEQGDSAMYLCASSPQHTDRASGTQYFGPGTRLLVL.

This rearrangement joins TRBV5-1 to TRBJ1-1; D might be TRBD1 (5 bases). This CDR3 has 13 residues. V dropped 4 bases and J dropped 4 bases, with 11 bases sitting between them. Looked up from germline, CDR1 is SGHRS and CDR2 is YFSETQ. The CDR3 loop is CASSLTGGTEAFF. The CDR3 region has the DNA TGCGCCAGCAGCCTGACGGGGGGCACTGAAGCTTTCTTT.

There are many counts of this clonotype. The chain recombines TRBV19 with TRBJ2-3, with D unclear. The germline CDR1 and CDR2 sequences are LNHDA and SQIVND (reference sequence). V dropped 2 bases and J dropped 7 bases, with 13 bases sitting between them. This CDR3 comprises 14 residues. The CDR3 here is CASSITAFGYTQYF. The CDR3 DNA reads as TGTGCCAGTAGTATAACAGCCTTTGGCTATACGCAGTATTTT.

This clonotype was observed many times. In DNA, the CDR3 is TGCGCCAGCAGTGACGCACAATATAACACAGACTATGGCTACACCTTC. This codes for CASSDAQYNTDYGYTF. V gene TRBV10-2 combines with J gene TRBJ1-2; D unresolved. Trimming took off 3 bases at V and 3 bases at J, with 17 bases between the two ends. CDR3 length: 16 amino acids. Germline-derived CDR1 and CDR2 are WSHSY and SAAADI.

This clonotype has ten or more counts. The chain recombines TRBV19 with TRBJ1-6; no firm D call. The CDR3 sequence is 15 residues long. The germline V gene has CDR1 LNHDA and CDR2 SQIVND (reference sequence). V was pared by 3 bases and J by 7 bases, with 13 bases between. The CDR3 DNA sequence: TGTGCCAGTAGTATCATCGGATCCCCCAATTCACCCCTCCACTTT. Translating gives CASSIIGSPNSPLHF.

This clonotype was seen a few times. The chain combines TRBV28 with TRBJ1-2, with a possible D match to TRBD1 (5 bases). Germline V gene sequence: CDR1 MDHEN, CDR2 SYDVKM. The CDR3 consists of 14 residues. V was shortened by 5 bases and J by 6 bases, with 16 bases between the two germline ends. The CDR3 protein is CASSPNSGSDGYTF. The CDR3 nucleotides read TGTGCCAGCAGTCCAAACTCAGGGTCGGATGGCTACACCTTC.

This clonotype was counted ten times or more. This chain connects TRBV7-7 to TRBJ1-6, with TRBD1 identical over 7 bases. Trimming cost V 1 base and J 8 bases; bases outside gene matches: 5. Per germline, CDR1 SSHAT and CDR2 FNYEAQ (reference sequence). The CDR3 contains 15 residues. For the CDR3, the DNA is TGTGCCAGCAGCTTAGAAAGGGACAGCTATTCACCCCTCCACTTT. Its protein product is CASSLERDSYSPLHF.